One and the same sample provided the 32 T cell receptor beta chains below, sequenced in a study of identical twins. TCRdb independently ran MiXCR on the 5' RACE reads; one entry per CDR3 protein. The sample carries hundreds of thousands of distinct CDR3 sequences, around 6% recorded once. Sequencing was performed on naive T cells sorted from blood. These receptors originate from a man between 18 and 35 years old in good health.

The V gene is TRBV12-5, the J gene TRBJ2-1; D may be TRBD2 (5 bases). V shed 2 bases and J shed 5 bases, with 10 bases lying between them. Germline V gives CDR1 LGHNT, CDR2 FRNRAP. This CDR3 has 14 amino acids. The CDR3 nucleotides read TGTGCTAGTGGTTTGCTACTCGGGGACAATGAGCAGTTCTTC. It translates to CASGLLLGDNEQFF.

The V and J genes are TRBV10-3 and TRBJ2-7; D tentatively fits TRBD1 or TRBD2 (5 bases each). The CDR3 runs 13 residues. CDR1 and CDR2 (germline): ENHRY, SYGVKD. Trimming took off 11 bases at V and 3 bases at J, with 17 bases between the two ends. CDR3 sequence (DNA): TGTGCCTCAAAACCGGGACCGAACTACGAGCAGTACTTC. Translated: CASKPGPNYEQYF.

The chain uses TRBV6-1 and TRBJ1-5; the match to TRBD1 covers 7 bases. The CDR3 runs 14 residues. V was clipped by 5 bases and J by 3 bases; unmatched bases: 4. Germline loops: CDR1 MNHNS, CDR2 SASEGT. The CDR3 sequence: CASSTGQVNQPQHF. The CDR3 DNA sequence: TGTGCCAGCAGTACAGGACAGGTCAATCAGCCCCAGCATTTT.

This clonotype was picked up a small number of times. A clone one base away is much larger, so this may be a read error. This chain joins TRBV28 and TRBJ2-5, with 13 bases aligning to TRBD2. CDR1 MDHEN and CDR2 SYDVKM come from the germline V gene. The CDR3 extends over 16 amino acids. DNA of the CDR3: TGTGCCAGCAGTTTAGGACTAGCGGGAGATCTAAAGACCCAGCACTTC. Encoded protein: CASSLGLAGDLKTQHF.

This clonotype was detected many times. This chain links TRBV10-3 with TRBJ2-3; D gene uncertain. This CDR3 region has 11 residues. V lost 5 bases and J 4 bases, leaving 4 bases between the germline ends. Germline lookup yields CDR1 ENHRY and CDR2 SYGVKD. The DNA of the CDR3 is TGTGCCATCAGTTACTCAGATACGCAGTATTTT. Encoded protein: CAISYSDTQYF.

The chain employs TRBV11-2 and TRBJ1-6; D gene uncertain. The V and J ends lost 0 bases and 9 bases respectively, with 15 bases between them. This CDR3 has 16 residues. Germline V lookup: CDR1 SGHAT, CDR2 FQNNGV. The CDR3 sequence: CASSLEAIGTGSPLHF. CDR3 in DNA: TGTGCCAGCAGCTTAGAGGCCATCGGCACCGGTTCACCCCTCCACTTT.

The chain couples TRBV5-4 to TRBJ2-2, with D hard to call. Trimming removed 4 bases at V and 2 bases at J, with 9 bases between. CDR3 length: 14 amino acids. Per the germline V gene, CDR1 is SGHNT and CDR2 is YYREEE (reference sequence). Here the CDR3 reads CASSGPTNTGELFF. In DNA, the CDR3 is TGTGCCAGCAGCGGACCGACAAACACCGGGGAGCTGTTTTTT.

Many counts were recorded for this clonotype. This rearrangement joins TRBV20-1 to TRBJ2-3, with TRBD2 matching over 8 bases. J gave up 2 bases and V 6 bases, and 7 bases lay outside the gene matches. CDR3 length: 14 amino acids. CDR1 and CDR2 (germline): DFQATT, SNEGSKA (reference sequence). The CDR3 DNA reads TGCAGTGCGAGAACTAGCGGCGTCACAGATACGCAGTATTTT. Amino acids: CSARTSGVTDTQYF.

Regarding this clonotype: It may be a read error: a sequence one base away is much more abundant. J is TRBJ2-1 and V is TRBV12-3 or TRBV12-4; D call uncertain. The CDR3 totals 12 residues. CDR3 bases: TGTGCCTGCAGTTTCCTCAACAATGAGCAGTTCTTC. This gives the protein CACSFLNNEQFF.

This clonotype was found many times. This chain links TRBV20-1 with TRBJ1-5; no clear D gene. The CDR3 contains 14 residues. The germline gives CDR1 DFQATT, CDR2 SNEGSKA (reference sequence). V lost 6 bases, J lost 4 bases, and 16 bases lay in between. CDR3 DNA: TGCAGTGCGGGTAGCCGGACGGGTAATCAGCCCCAGCATTTT. Amino acids: CSAGSRTGNQPQHF.

This clonotype appeared many times. The chain joins TRBV6-5 to TRBJ1-1; 9 positions match TRBD1. After removal of 6 bases from V and 4 bases from J, the junction contained 9 bases not matched to a gene. CDR3 size: 15 residues. In germline, CDR1 is MNHEY, CDR2 SVGAGI. This CDR3 reads CASSYRDRAGTEAFF. CDR3 nucleotide sequence: TGTGCCAGCAGCTACCGGGACAGGGCAGGCACTGAAGCTTTCTTT.

Many counts were recorded for this clonotype. The chain combines TRBV20-1 with TRBJ2-3; tentatively, D is TRBD2 (8 bases). This CDR3 has 16 residues. Germline CDR1 reads DFQATT; CDR2 reads SNEGSKA (reference sequence). V was shortened by 2 bases and J by 3 bases, with 18 bases between the two germline ends. The CDR3 reads CSARTGGGQLTDTQYF. The CDR3 DNA follows: TGCAGTGCTAGAACCGGGGGGGGACAGTTAACAGATACGCAGTATTTT.

This clonotype was counted ten times or more. The genes are TRBV12-3 or TRBV12-4 and TRBJ2-7; D might be TRBD1 or TRBD2, each matching 5 bases. The V and J ends lost 3 bases and 7 bases respectively, with 19 bases between them. CDR3 length: 15 residues. CDR3 in amino acids: CASSFWGNDLGEQYF. CDR3 in DNA: TGTGCCAGCAGTTTCTGGGGGAATGATCTTGGGGAGCAGTACTTC.

The sample holds many counts of this clonotype. The J gene is TRBJ2-7, the V gene TRBV24-1; 9 bases are a match to TRBD1. With V trimmed by 4 bases and J by 4 bases, 4 bases remained unmatched. Germline V gene data show CDR1 as KGHDR and CDR2 as SFDVKD. This CDR3 has 14 residues. CDR3 nucleotides: TGTGCCACCAGTGAACCGGGACAGGGTTACGAGCAGTACTTC. Amino acids: CATSEPGQGYEQYF.

The CDR3, as DNA: TGTGCCTGGAGTACGGCCCCGACGAGGGAGCAGTACGTC. Encoded protein: CAWSTAPTREQYV. This chain connects TRBV30 to TRBJ2-7; D gene ambiguous. Per germline, CDR1 GTSNPN and CDR2 SVGIG (reference sequence). V lost 2 bases and J 7 bases, leaving 15 bases between the germline ends. The CDR3 sequence is 13 residues long.

Here the CDR3 reads CASTWTSGSTDTQYF. The CDR3, as DNA: TGTGCCAGCACCTGGACTAGCGGGAGTACAGATACGCAGTATTTT. The chain joins TRBV6-1 to TRBJ2-3; 13 bases fit TRBD2. Per germline, CDR1 MNHNS and CDR2 SASEGT. CDR3 length: 15 amino acids. V gave up 7 bases and J gave up 3 bases; unmatched junction bases: 4.

This clonotype was counted only a few times. This sequence joins TRBV12-3 or TRBV12-4 and TRBJ2-1; 14 bases agree with TRBD2. The CDR3 has 16 residues. V lost 5 bases to trimming and J lost 8 bases; unmatched junction nucleotides: 8. The CDR3 coding sequence is TGTGCCAGCAGTCAGGGACTAGCGGGAGATCGGGATGAGCAGTTCTTC. Protein: CASSQGLAGDRDEQFF.

Ten or more counts support this clonotype. The chain recombines TRBV27 with TRBJ2-2; D gene unclear. Trimming took off 7 bases at V and 1 base at J, with 16 bases between the two ends. The CDR3 contains 16 residues. Germline-derived CDR1 and CDR2 are MNHEY and SMNVEV (reference sequence). The CDR3 coding sequence is TGTGCCAGCATTCGTAGTGGCATCGAGAACACCGGGGAGCTGTTTTTT. The encoded protein is CASIRSGIENTGELFF.

This clonotype was picked up a small number of times. The rearrangement joins TRBV14 to TRBJ1-1, with D hard to call. CDR1 and CDR2 from the germline V gene are SGHDN and FVKESK. V lost 1 base to trimming and J lost 3 bases, with 15 bases between them. This CDR3 region has 16 residues. CDR3 in DNA: TGTGCCAGCAGCCAAGTACTGGGTTTTTTGGACACTGAAGCTTTCTTT. This codes for CASSQVLGFLDTEAFF.

In its sample, this clonotype was seen a few times. This sequence joins TRBV5-1 and TRBJ2-2, with D possibly being TRBD2 (5 bases). In germline, CDR1 is SGHRS, CDR2 YFSETQ. This CDR3 spans 15 amino acids. Trimming left V 3 bases short and J 2 bases short, with 11 bases between. CDR3 sequence reads: CASSWRGPNTGELFF. The CDR3 nucleotides are TGCGCCAGCAGCTGGCGAGGGCCTAACACCGGGGAGCTGTTTTTT.

This clonotype has a count of ten or more. The chain uses TRBV5-6 and TRBJ2-7; TRBD1 matches at 8 bases. The length of the CDR3 is 15 residues. Looked up from germline, CDR1 is SGHDT and CDR2 is YYEEEE. V was pared by 3 bases and J by 3 bases, with 8 bases of the junction left unmatched. CDR3 nucleotide sequence: TGTGCCAGCAGCTCAAACAGGGGGTTTATCTACGAGCAGTACGTC. It yields the protein CASSSNRGFIYEQYV.

This clonotype was counted at least ten times. The chain is built from TRBV10-3 and TRBJ1-5; D is undetermined. The germline V gene has CDR1 ENHRY and CDR2 SYGVKD. V was trimmed by 1 base and J by 3 bases, leaving 4 bases between them. The CDR3 consists of 13 residues. CDR3 sequence reads: CAISEFTNQPQHF. The CDR3 DNA reads TGTGCCATCAGTGAGTTCACCAATCAGCCCCAGCATTTT.

The chain is built from TRBV5-1 and TRBJ1-5; TRBD1 matches 10 bases. The CDR3 is made up of 17 amino acids. Per germline, CDR1 SGHRS and CDR2 YFSETQ. The ends lost 4 bases at V and 2 bases at J; junction bases unmatched: 9. The CDR3, as DNA: TGCGCCAGCAGCATAGGGACAGGGGCAGGGGGCAATCAGCCCCAGCATTTT. This codes for CASSIGTGAGGNQPQHF. The variable domain in full, completed from reference TRBV5-1 and TRBJ1-5, reads KAGVTQTPRYLIKTRGQQVTLSCSPISGHRSVSWYQQTPGQGLQFLFEYFSETQRNKGNFPGRFSGRQFSNSRSEMNVSTLELGDSALYLCASSIGTGAGGNQPQHFGDGTRLSIL.

With respect to this clonotype: A much larger clone sits a single nucleotide away, making a read error possible. V is TRBV10-2 and J is TRBJ2-3, with D perhaps TRBD1 (5 bases). This CDR3 comprises 12 residues. The germline V gene encodes CDR1 WSHSY and CDR2 SAAADI. Between the trimmed V and J ends, which lost 7 bases and 9 bases, there was a span of 14 bases. The CDR3 sequence: CASNEQERTQYF. In nucleotides, the CDR3 is TGCGCCAGCAACGAACAGGAGCGCACGCAGTATTTT.

This clonotype was seen only a few times. The rearrangement uses TRBV20-1 and TRBJ1-2; maybe TRBD1 (5 bases). Germline V gene lookup returns CDR1 DFQATT and CDR2 SNEGSKA (reference sequence). Deletions cut 1 base from V and 6 bases from J, with 9 bases between. This CDR3 has 12 residues. For the CDR3, the DNA is TGCAGTGCTAGAGGGGGCCAGAATGGCTACACCTTC. Its translation: CSARGGQNGYTF.

Turning to this clonotype: Since the CDR3 does not end with the conserved phenylalanine or tryptophan, this likely comes from a read error. The chain recombines TRBV9 with TRBJ2-5; D not certain. The CDR3 runs to 13 residues. Trimming removed 0 bases from V and 5 bases from J, with 8 bases in between. CDR1 is SGDLS and CDR2 is YYNGEE in the germline V gene. The chain's CDR3 is CASSVGGVETQYY. CDR3 coding DNA: TGTGCCAGCAGCGTAGGGGGTGTGGAGACCCAGTACTAC.

This clonotype was observed at least ten times. The chain combines TRBV15 with TRBJ2-1; the D is unclear. CDR1 is LNHNV and CDR2 is YYDKDF in the germline V gene (reference sequence). The CDR3 length is 14 residues. Trimming removed 1 base from V and 8 bases from J, with 12 bases in between. CDR3 nucleotide sequence: TGTGCCACCAGCAGAGTCGGAGCTATGGATGAGCAGTTCTTC. As protein: CATSRVGAMDEQFF.

This clonotype occurred many times. The gene calls are TRBV24-1 and TRBJ1-1, with no clear D. The CDR3 runs to 12 residues. Germline V gene lookup returns CDR1 KGHDR and CDR2 SFDVKD. V was trimmed by 4 bases and J by 7 bases, leaving 9 bases between them. CDR3 sequence: CATSDEIGEAFF. CDR3 nucleotides: TGTGCCACCAGTGACGAAATTGGTGAAGCTTTCTTT.

This clonotype has a handful of counts. The V call is TRBV6-1, the J call TRBJ2-1; D unresolved. With 7 bases removed from V and 1 base from J, the gap between germline ends came to 8 bases. Germline-derived CDR1 and CDR2 are MNHNS and SASEGT. This CDR3 is built from 13 residues. The CDR3 DNA follows: TGTGCCAGCAAGGGCCAATCCTACAATGAGCAGTTCTTC. Encoded protein: CASKGQSYNEQFF.

This CDR3 reads CASSPDSGTDTQYF. CDR3 in DNA: TGTGCCAGCTCACCTGACAGCGGCACAGATACGCAGTATTTT. V usage is TRBV18 and J usage is TRBJ2-3, with a possible D match to TRBD1 (5 bases). The CDR3 loop spans 14 amino acids. The V gene lost 3 bases and the J gene lost 1 base, with 8 bases spanning the gap. CDR1 KGHSH and CDR2 LQKENI come from the germline V gene.

This clonotype was counted at least ten times. The chain carries TRBV5-1 and TRBJ2-1; 8 bases are a match to TRBD2. The CDR3 is 17 residues long. CDR1 is SGHRS and CDR2 is YFSETQ in the germline V gene. The V gene end was trimmed by 1 base and the J gene end by 4 bases; junction bases not matched to a gene: 10. The CDR3 DNA reads TGCGCCAGCAGCTTGACAGCGGGAGACTATCCTTACAATGAGCAGTTCTTC. This sequence encodes CASSLTAGDYPYNEQFF.

In its sample, this clonotype was seen many times. The J gene is TRBJ2-7, the V gene TRBV15; TRBD2 might be the D (5 bases). The CDR3 contains 13 residues. Trimming shortened V by 5 bases and J by 6 bases, and 14 bases separated the two germline ends. The germline V gene has CDR1 LNHNV and CDR2 YYDKDF (reference sequence). The CDR3 spells CATSGGLFSEQYV. For the CDR3, the DNA is TGTGCCACCAGCGGAGGACTGTTCTCCGAGCAGTACGTC.